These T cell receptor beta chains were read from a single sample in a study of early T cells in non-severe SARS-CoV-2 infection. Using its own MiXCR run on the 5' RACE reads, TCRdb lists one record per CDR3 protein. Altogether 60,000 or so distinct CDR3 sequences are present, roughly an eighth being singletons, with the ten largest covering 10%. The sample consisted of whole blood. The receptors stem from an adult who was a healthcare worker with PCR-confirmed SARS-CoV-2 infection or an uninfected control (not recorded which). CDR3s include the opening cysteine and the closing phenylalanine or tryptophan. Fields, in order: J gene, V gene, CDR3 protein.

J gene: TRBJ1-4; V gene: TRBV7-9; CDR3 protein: CASSSHIARTNEKLFF
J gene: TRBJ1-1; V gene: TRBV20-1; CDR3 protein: CSALTGSTEAFF
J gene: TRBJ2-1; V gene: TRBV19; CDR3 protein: CASRSGGLAGVANEQFF
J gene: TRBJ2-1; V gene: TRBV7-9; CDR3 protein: CASSRALAGGREQFF
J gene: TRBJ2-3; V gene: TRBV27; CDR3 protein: CASSPTRGDTQYF
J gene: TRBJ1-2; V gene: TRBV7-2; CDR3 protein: CASSLETDYNYGYTF
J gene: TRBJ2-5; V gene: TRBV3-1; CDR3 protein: CASSQARSRGETQYF
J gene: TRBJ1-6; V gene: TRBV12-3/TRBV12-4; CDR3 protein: CASSFDRDRSSPLHF
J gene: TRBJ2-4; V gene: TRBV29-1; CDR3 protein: CSVEEGAGAKNIQYF
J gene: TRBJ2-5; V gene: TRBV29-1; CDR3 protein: CSVGVTQETQYF
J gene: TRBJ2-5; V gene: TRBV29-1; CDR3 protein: CSESGSQETQYF
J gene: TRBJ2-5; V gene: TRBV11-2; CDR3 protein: CASSLTGGAVETQYF